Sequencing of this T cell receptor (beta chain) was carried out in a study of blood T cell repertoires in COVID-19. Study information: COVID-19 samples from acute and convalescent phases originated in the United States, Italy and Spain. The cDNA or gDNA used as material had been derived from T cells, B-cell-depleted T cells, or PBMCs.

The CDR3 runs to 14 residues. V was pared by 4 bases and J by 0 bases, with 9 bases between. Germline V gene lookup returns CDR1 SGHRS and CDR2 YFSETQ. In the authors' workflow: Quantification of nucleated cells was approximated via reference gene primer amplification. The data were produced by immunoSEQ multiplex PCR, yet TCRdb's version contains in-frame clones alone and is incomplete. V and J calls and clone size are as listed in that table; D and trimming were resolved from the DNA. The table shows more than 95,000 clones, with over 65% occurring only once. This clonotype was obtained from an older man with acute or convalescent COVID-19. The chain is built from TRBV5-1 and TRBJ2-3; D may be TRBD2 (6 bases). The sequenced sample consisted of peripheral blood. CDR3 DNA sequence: TGCGCCAGCAGCGGCGGGGACAGCACAGATACGCAGTATTTT. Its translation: CASSGGDSTDTQYF.